These T cell receptor beta chains were read from a single sample in a study of blood T cell repertoires in COVID-19. Profiled with immunoSEQ multiplex PCR; TCRdb holds only in-frame clones, not every one. Of around 250,000 clones listed, around 93% were seen once; the top ten hold around 1.3%. Sample: PBMCs or T cells enriched from blood (not recorded which). The receptors were gathered from a human donor in a cohort exposed to, infected with or recovered from COVID-19 (not recorded which). The donor label of this sample is uncertain. The CDR3 runs from the conserved cysteine through the conserved F or W. A D gene is named only where the DNA matches it firmly. Clone size is given for some rows only: seen once, a few or many times, or a class if the clone is expanded.

D gene | J gene | clone size | V gene | CDR3 DNA | CDR3 protein
- | TRBJ2-4 | - | TRBV13 | TGTGCCAGCAGCTTAGAAGGGGTGGGGGCGAAAGTAGCCAAAAACATTCAGTACTTC | CASSLEGVGAKVAKNIQYF
- | TRBJ2-7 | - | TRBV9 | TGTGCCAGCAGCGTAGCGTCGTCTTGGAGGGGCGAGCAGTACTTC | CASSVASSWRGEQYF
- | TRBJ1-3 | - | TRBV11-2 | TGTGCCAGCAGCTTTCCGGGGGCTGGAAACACCATATATTTT | CASSFPGAGNTIYF
TRBD2 | TRBJ2-3 | - | TRBV7-2 | TGTGCCAGCAGCTTAGTTCCGGGACTAGCTGAAGATACGCAGTATTTT | CASSLVPGLAEDTQYF
- | TRBJ2-7 | - | TRBV10-3 | TGTGCCATCAGTGAAGTCCAGGGGTCCCTCGAGCAGTACTTC | CAISEVQGSLEQYF
- | TRBJ1-1 | - | TRBV30 | TGTGCCTGGAGGGGAGGGGGAAACACTGAAGCTTTCTTT | CAWRGGGNTEAFF
- | TRBJ1-1 | few | TRBV6-1 | TGTGCCAGCAGTGAAGGGACGGGAGGAACTGAAGCTTTCTTT | CASSEGTGGTEAFF
- | TRBJ1-3 | - | TRBV4-2 | TGTGCCAGCAGCCAAGATCCGGGGGGAAACACCATATATTTT | CASSQDPGGNTIYF
- | TRBJ1-4 | - | TRBV6-5 | TGTGCCAGCAGTTATGCCGGACAGACTAATGAAAAACTGTTTTTT | CASSYAGQTNEKLFF
- | TRBJ1-2 | - | TRBV6-5 | TGTGCCAGCGCCCCAGGGGCTTATGGCTACACCTTC | CASAPGAYGYTF
TRBD1 | TRBJ1-1 | - | TRBV19 | TGTGCCAGTAGTATCGCGGGACAGGCGAGAGCTGAAGCTTTCTTT | CASSIAGQARAEAFF
TRBD1 | TRBJ2-4 | - | TRBV5-1 | TGCGCCAGCAGCTTGAGTGGGACAGGGGGCTCCAAAAACATTCAGTACTTC | CASSLSGTGGSKNIQYF
TRBD1 | TRBJ1-2 | few | TRBV19 | TGTGCCAGTAGTATGGACAGGGGGCGAGGCTACACCTTC | CASSMDRGRGYTF
- | TRBJ1-4 | - | TRBV2 | TGTGCCAGCACTACCCGTGGGGCAGGGGTTAGTCTGGTTTCTAATGAAAAACTGTTTTTT | CASTTRGAGVSLVSNEKLFF
- | TRBJ1-1 | - | TRBV4-1 | TGCGCCAGCAGCCCCCCCTGGGGAGGACTGAACACTGAAGCTTTCTTT | CASSPPWGGLNTEAFF
TRBD1 | TRBJ1-5 | - | TRBV5-6 | TGTGCCAGCAGCACTTGGACAGGGATCGCTCAGCCCCAGCATTTT | CASSTWTGIAQPQHF
TRBD2 | TRBJ2-7 | - | TRBV3-1/TRBV3-2 | TGTGCCAGCAGTCTAGGGACTACCTACGAGCAGTACTTC | CASSLGTTYEQYF
- | TRBJ1-5 | - | TRBV29-1 | TGCAGCGCCAGGGGTCGAGGGGATCAGCCCCAGCATTTT | CSARGRGDQPQHF
TRBD1 | TRBJ1-6 | few | TRBV7-9 | TGTGCCAGCAGCACGACGACAGGGGGCAATTCACCCCTCCACTTT | CASSTTTGGNSPLHF
- | TRBJ1-6 | - | TRBV19 | TGTGCCAGTAGTATCGAGCCTACGGTGACACCCCTCCACTTT | CASSIEPTVTPLHF
- | TRBJ1-4 | - | TRBV6-5 | TGTGCCAGCAGTCCCGGACAGTTCTTTAATGAAAAACTGTTTTTT | CASSPGQFFNEKLFF
TRBD2 | TRBJ2-2 | - | TRBV7-8 | TGTGCCAGCAGCTTAGCCCGACTAGCGGGGAAGAACGGGGAGCTGTTTTTT | CASSLARLAGKNGELFF
- | TRBJ1-2 | - | TRBV11-2 | TGTGCCAGCAGCTCCAACAGGGACGTCTATGGCTACACCTTC | CASSSNRDVYGYTF
TRBD1 | TRBJ1-5 | - | TRBV19 | TGTGCCAGTAGTAAAGCACCCCGGGACAGGGGCAATCAGCCCCAGCATTTT | CASSKAPRDRGNQPQHF